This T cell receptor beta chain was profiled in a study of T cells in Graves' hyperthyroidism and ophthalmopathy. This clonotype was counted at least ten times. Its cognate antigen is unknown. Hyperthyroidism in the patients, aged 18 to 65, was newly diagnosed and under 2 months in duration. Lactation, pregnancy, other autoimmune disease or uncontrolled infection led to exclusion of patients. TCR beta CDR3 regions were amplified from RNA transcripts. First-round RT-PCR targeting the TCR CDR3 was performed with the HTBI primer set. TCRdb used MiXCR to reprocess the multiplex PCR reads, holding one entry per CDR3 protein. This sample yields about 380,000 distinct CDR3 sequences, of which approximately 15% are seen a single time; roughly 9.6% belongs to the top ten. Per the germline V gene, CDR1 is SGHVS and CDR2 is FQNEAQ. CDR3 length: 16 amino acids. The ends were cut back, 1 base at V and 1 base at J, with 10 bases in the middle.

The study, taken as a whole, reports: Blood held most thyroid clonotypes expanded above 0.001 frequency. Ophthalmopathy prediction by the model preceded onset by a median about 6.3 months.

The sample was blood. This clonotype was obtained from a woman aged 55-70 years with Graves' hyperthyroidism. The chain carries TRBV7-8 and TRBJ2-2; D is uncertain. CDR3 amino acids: CASSLVVAMNTGELFF. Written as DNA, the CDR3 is TGTGCCAGCAGCTTAGTGGTGGCTATGAACACCGGGGAGCTGTTTTTT.